A single sample is the source of the 23 T cell receptor beta chains below, sequenced in a study of T cells in Graves' hyperthyroidism and ophthalmopathy. Researchers took RNA transcripts and amplified the TCR beta CDR3 regions from them. HTBI primers were the set used in a first-round RT-PCR of the TCR CDR3. From the multiplex PCR reads, TCRdb called clonotypes with MiXCR, one entry per CDR3 protein. Counted here are about 660,000 distinct CDR3 sequences, about 45% occurring once; the ten biggest clones make up 7% to 7.5%. The specimen sequenced was peripheral blood or thyroid tissue (not recorded which). These receptors came from an adult man with Graves' disease, either hyperthyroidism or ophthalmopathy (not recorded which).

As to this clonotype: Just one base apart from a much larger clone, this may be a read error. The chain recombines TRBV12-3 or TRBV12-4 with TRBJ1-1; D ambiguous. The V and J ends lost 5 bases and 11 bases respectively, with 12 bases between them. The CDR3 is made up of 11 amino acids. CDR3 residues: CASSDVAGAFF. For the CDR3, the DNA is TGTGCCAGCAGTGACGTAGCTGGGGCTTTCTTT.

The chain links TRBV6-4 to TRBJ1-6; tentatively, D is TRBD1 (5 bases). The CDR3 sequence is 16 residues long. The germline V gene encodes CDR1 MRHNA and CDR2 SNTAGT. Trimming left V 0 bases short and J 10 bases short, with 16 bases between. CDR3 residues: CASSDSTGGPESPLHF. The CDR3 coding sequence is TGTGCCAGCAGTGACTCTACCGGGGGTCCTGAATCACCCCTCCACTTT.

J is TRBJ2-7 and V is TRBV5-1; D is undetermined. V dropped 1 base and J dropped 2 bases, with 10 bases sitting between them. Germline V lookup: CDR1 SGHRS, CDR2 YFSETQ. This CDR3 region has 14 residues. The CDR3 region is CASSLKPYTYEQYF. The CDR3 DNA is TGCGCCAGCAGCTTGAAGCCCTACACCTACGAGCAGTACTTC.

The CDR3 is CASSEVNTQYF. The CDR3 DNA is TGTGCCAGCAGTGAGGTAAATACGCAGTATTTT. The gene calls are TRBV25-1 and TRBJ2-3, with no clear D. In germline, CDR1 is MGHDK, CDR2 SYGVNS. Trimming pared 3 bases from V and 7 bases from J, leaving 5 bases between. The CDR3 runs to 11 residues.

This clonotype was counted ten times or more. The rearrangement uses TRBV2 and TRBJ2-5; D unresolved. The CDR3 sequence is 14 residues long. CDR1 is SNHLY, CDR2 FYNNEI, per germline. V dropped 7 bases and J dropped 3 bases, with 15 bases sitting between them. The CDR3 coding sequence is TGTGCCAGCAAGATAGGACGGTCCGAAGAGACCCAGTACTTC. It encodes CASKIGRSEETQYF.

To note about this clonotype: A much larger clone sits a single nucleotide away, making a read error possible. This chain links TRBV10-2 with TRBJ2-7, with a possible D match to TRBD1 (5 bases). This CDR3 is built from 17 residues. Germline lookup yields CDR1 WSHSY and CDR2 SAAADI. CDR3 DNA: TGTGCCAGCAGCCAAGATACAAGGGGCAGCCGCACCTACGAGCAGTACTTC. Residues: CASSQDTRGSRTYEQYF.

A word on this clonotype: Germline and junction disagree at one end, which may indicate a read error. The gene calls are TRBV10-3 and TRBJ2-2; 7 bases match TRBD1. Germline CDR1 is ENHRY and CDR2 is SYGVKD. The CDR3 sequence is 15 residues long. This chain's CDR3 is CASSERWDSTGELFF. The CDR3 DNA reads as TGTGCCAGCAGTGAACGTTGGGACAGCACCGGGGAGCTGTTTTTT.

This clonotype was detected many times. This chain joins TRBV12-3 or TRBV12-4 and TRBJ2-5; D ambiguous. V was shortened by 6 bases and J by 2 bases, with 7 bases between the two germline ends. The CDR3 extends over 12 amino acids. CDR3 in amino acids: CASSPRQETQYF. The CDR3 DNA reads as TGTGCCAGCAGCCCTCGGCAAGAGACCCAGTACTTC.

The chain employs TRBV5-8 and TRBJ1-2, with 7 bases identical to TRBD1. In germline, CDR1 is SGHTS, CDR2 YDEGEE. V was pared by 0 bases and J by 8 bases, with 7 bases of the junction left unmatched. The CDR3 covers 14 residues. For the CDR3, the DNA is TGTGCCAGCAGCTTGGCAGGGGGACGAAGAGGCTACACCTTC. Translated, it gives CASSLAGGRRGYTF.

This clonotype was observed many times. The V call is TRBV2, the J call TRBJ1-1; D call uncertain. The germline V and J ends were trimmed by 1 base and 5 bases, with 8 bases remaining between them. The germline V gene has CDR1 SNHLY and CDR2 FYNNEI. The CDR3 is 13 amino acids. The CDR3: CASSEVAGTEAFF. The CDR3 DNA reads TGTGCCAGCAGTGAAGTTGCGGGTACTGAAGCTTTCTTT. Combining the CDR3 with reference TRBV2 and TRBJ1-1 gives the whole variable domain EPEVTQTPSHQVTQMGQEVILRCVPISNHLYFYWYRQILGQKVEFLVSFYNNEISEKSEIFDDQFSVERPDGSNFTLKIRSTKLEDSAMYFCASSEVAGTEAFFGQGTRLTVV.

The CDR3 DNA reads TGCAGTGCTAGATCCGACAGGGATGGCTACACCTTC. It codes for CSARSDRDGYTF. The chain recombines TRBV20-1 with TRBJ1-2; 7 bases match TRBD1. With V trimmed by 2 bases and J by 6 bases, 3 bases remained unmatched. The germline gives CDR1 DFQATT, CDR2 SNEGSKA (reference sequence). There are 12 residues in the CDR3.

The chain has TRBV9 and TRBJ1-1; a possible D gene is TRBD1 (5 bases). Germline V gene data show CDR1 as SGDLS and CDR2 as YYNGEE. This CDR3 has 16 residues. V was trimmed by 1 base and J by 2 bases, leaving 15 bases between them. CDR3 DNA sequence: TGTGCCAGCAGCGTACCCCGGAGGGGATATAACACTGAAGCTTTCTTT. Its protein product is CASSVPRRGYNTEAFF.

Comment on this clonotype: This clone may be a read error of a much larger clone one base away. J is TRBJ2-5 and V is TRBV20-1; 9 bases match TRBD2. This CDR3 spans 15 amino acids. V shed 6 bases and J 5 bases; nucleotides not matched to a gene: 13. The germline CDR1 and CDR2 sequences are DFQATT and SNEGSKA (reference sequence). This CDR3 reads CSAQISGSRRETQYF. CDR3 bases: TGCAGTGCCCAGATTAGCGGGAGTCGAAGGGAGACCCAGTACTTC.

The chain recombines TRBV5-1 with TRBJ1-2; 9 nucleotides match TRBD1. Germline trimming cut 4 bases from V and 7 bases from J; bases unmatched to any gene: 8. This CDR3 has 14 amino acids. The germline V gene encodes CDR1 SGHRS and CDR2 YFSETQ. The CDR3 nucleotides are TGCGCCAGCAGCCATGGACAGGGGCCAGGTGGCTACACCTTC. The encoded protein is CASSHGQGPGGYTF.

The table lists this clonotype with a count of one. The genes are TRBV19 and TRBJ1-1; D may be TRBD1 (5 bases). The germline V gene has CDR1 LNHDA and CDR2 SQIVND (reference sequence). This CDR3 region has 15 residues. Trimming removed 9 bases at V and 1 base at J, with 18 bases between. Here the CDR3 DNA reads TGTGCCAGCAGCTTGGGGGGTTGGGGGAACACTGAAGCTTTCTTT. Translating it yields CASSLGGWGNTEAFF.

In its sample, this clonotype was seen many times. V usage is TRBV2 and J usage is TRBJ1-5; possible D gene TRBD1, 5 bases. CDR1 and CDR2 (germline): SNHLY, FYNNEI. There are 14 residues in the CDR3. Trimming removed 4 bases from V and 6 bases from J, with 13 bases in between. The CDR3 region has the DNA TGTGCCAGCAGTGCCCCGGGGCCTTTTCAGCCCCAGCATTTT. Amino acids: CASSAPGPFQPQHF. Using reference TRBV2 and TRBJ1-5 for the parts outside the CDR3, the full variable domain is EPEVTQTPSHQVTQMGQEVILRCVPISNHLYFYWYRQILGQKVEFLVSFYNNEISEKSEIFDDQFSVERPDGSNFTLKIRSTKLEDSAMYFCASSAPGPFQPQHFGDGTRLSIL.

This clonotype was seen only once. The V and J genes are TRBV20-1 and TRBJ2-7; D tentatively reads TRBD1 or TRBD2 (5 bases each). V was pared by 2 bases and J by 2 bases, with 13 bases between. The CDR3 consists of 14 residues. From germline, CDR1 is DFQATT and CDR2 SNEGSKA (reference sequence). The CDR3: CSARTGTGPYEQYF. CDR3 nucleotides: TGCAGTGCTAGAACCGGGACGGGACCCTACGAGCAGTACTTC.

This clonotype was recorded at least ten times. The chain is built from TRBV29-1 and TRBJ1-2, with 7 positions matching TRBD1. The CDR3 loop spans 14 amino acids. The V segment lost 3 bases and the J segment 5 bases; nucleotides outside the gene matches: 9. Germline assignment: CDR1 SQVTM and CDR2 ANQGSEA. CDR3 amino acids: CSVDSAGGGYGYTF. In DNA, the CDR3 is TGCAGCGTTGATTCCGCAGGGGGAGGGTATGGCTACACCTTC.

The chain has TRBV2 and TRBJ2-6; 15 bases align to TRBD2. Unmatched junction bases numbered 1, after V lost 4 bases and J lost 3 bases. This CDR3 is built from 17 residues. Germline values: CDR1 SNHLY, CDR2 FYNNEI. The CDR3 DNA reads as TGTGCCAGCAGTGGGGGACTAGCGGGAGGTGGGGCCAACGTCCTGACTTTC. Amino acids: CASSGGLAGGGANVLTF.

This clonotype has a handful of counts. This rearrangement joins TRBV29-1 to TRBJ2-2; D gene unclear. Per germline, CDR1 SQVTM and CDR2 ANQGSEA. The ends were cut back, 4 bases at V and 8 bases at J, with 2 bases in the middle. This CDR3 has 9 amino acids. The chain's CDR3 is CSVAGELFF. CDR3 DNA sequence: TGCAGCGTTGCAGGGGAGCTGTTTTTT.

The rearrangement uses TRBV6-5 and TRBJ2-5; tentatively, D is TRBD1 or TRBD2 (5 bases each). The CDR3 is made up of 15 amino acids. Trimming left V 0 bases short and J 4 bases short, with 12 bases between. CDR1 and CDR2 (germline): MNHEY, SVGAGI. CDR3 DNA sequence: TGTGCCAGCAGTTACTCATTATGGGGGACAGAGACCCAGTACTTC. As protein: CASSYSLWGTETQYF.

In regard to this clonotype: A much larger clone lies a single base off, so this may be a read error. The chain is built from TRBV2 and TRBJ1-3; D uncertain. Trimming shortened V by 4 bases and J by 0 bases, and 13 bases separated the two germline ends. CDR3 length: 16 amino acids. Germline CDR1 SNHLY, CDR2 FYNNEI. The CDR3 DNA sequence: TGTGCCAGCAGTGGACTCGCAGCCTCCTCTGGAAACACCATATATTTT. It codes for CASSGLAASSGNTIYF.

CDR3 amino acids: CASSEGDGAISTGELFF. Here the CDR3 DNA reads TGTGCCAGCAGTGAAGGAGACGGGGCGATAAGTACCGGGGAGCTGTTTTTT. This rearrangement joins TRBV6-1 to TRBJ2-2; D possibly matches TRBD1 or TRBD2 (5 bases each). CDR3 length equals 17 residues. Trimming took off 1 base at V and 5 bases at J, with 17 bases between the two ends. CDR1 and CDR2 from the germline V gene are MNHNS and SASEGT.